This TCR beta chain was recovered during a study of blood T cell repertoires in COVID-19. In the study overall: There were acute and convalescent COVID-19 samples, and they came from the United States, Italy and Spain. The cDNA or gDNA used as material had been derived from T cells, B-cell-depleted T cells, or PBMCs.

In the original analysis: Amplifying reference gene primers gave estimates of nucleated cell counts. Using immunoSEQ multiplex PCR, the repertoire was profiled, and TCRdb retains in-frame clones only, with some absent. V, J and clone size are taken as reported in that table, and D and trimming were inferred from the DNA itself. The sample lists around 260,000 clones, about nine tenths occurring once. Seattle enrolled patients during active infection and tracked them longitudinally. The germline CDR1 and CDR2 sequences are LGHDT and YNNKEL (reference sequence). The CDR3 spans 14 residues. Trimming took 4 bases from V and 5 from J, leaving 14 bases between them.

Source material: peripheral blood. The receptor was derived from a woman younger than 45 with COVID-19, enrolled during active disease. The rearrangement links TRBV3-1 (or the pseudogene TRBV3-2) to TRBJ1-1; D may be TRBD1 (6 bases). The CDR3 loop reads CASSPHRARTEAFF. The CDR3 region has the DNA TGTGCCAGCAGCCCGCACAGGGCCAGGACTGAAGCTTTCTTT.